The 10 T cell receptor beta chains below all came from one sample that was sequenced in a study of neurological immune-mediated disorders. TCRdb passed the 5' RACE reads through MiXCR, listing each CDR3 protein once. The data show fewer than 40,000 distinct CDR3 sequences, approximately 4.5% seen once. Sequencing input: PBMCs. The receptors stem from a man aged 18 to 29 in good health.

This clonotype has ten or more counts. V usage is TRBV18 and J usage is TRBJ1-4; 9 nucleotides agree with TRBD1. Germline values: CDR1 KGHSH, CDR2 LQKENI. The CDR3 has 14 residues. J was trimmed by 5 bases and V by 6 bases; bases with no gene match: 4. CDR3 in DNA: TGTGCCAGCTCTCTCGACAGGGGGAATGAAAAACTGTTTTTT. Its translation is CASSLDRGNEKLFF. Drawing the rest from reference TRBV18 and TRBJ1-4, the complete variable domain is NAGVMQNPRHLVRRRGQEARLRCSPMKGHSHVYWYRQLPEEGLKFMVYLQKENIIDESGMPKERFSAEFPKEGPSILRIQQVVRGDSAAYFCASSLDRGNEKLFFGSGTQLSVL.

This clonotype has a count of ten or more. The V and J genes are TRBV25-1 and TRBJ1-1, with D possibly matching TRBD1 (6 bases). The CDR3 has 15 residues. V was cut by 8 bases and J by 0 bases, with 16 bases left in between. Germline loops: CDR1 MGHDK, CDR2 SYGVNS. CDR3 region: CASARQAGLNTEAFF. The CDR3 DNA is TGTGCCAGCGCGAGACAGGCGGGGTTGAACACTGAAGCTTTCTTT.

This clonotype was found many times. V is TRBV20-1 and J is TRBJ2-1, with D hard to call. The CDR3 is 12 amino acids. Looked up from germline, CDR1 is DFQATT and CDR2 is SNEGSKA (reference sequence). The V end lost 3 bases, the J end lost 8 bases, and 11 bases lay between the germline ends. The CDR3 is CSASPWGYEQFF. CDR3 nucleotides: TGCAGTGCTAGCCCGTGGGGATATGAGCAGTTCTTC.

This clonotype occurred many times. The CDR3: CASSPGGGTYGYTF. In DNA, the CDR3 is TGCGCCAGCAGCCCGGGAGGGGGGACCTATGGCTACACCTTC. This chain connects TRBV5-1 to TRBJ1-2, with D perhaps matching TRBD1 (6 bases). V lost 4 bases to trimming and J lost 4 bases, with 14 bases between them. The CDR3 is 14 amino acids. CDR1 is SGHRS and CDR2 is YFSETQ in the germline V gene.

The table lists this clonotype with many counts. The V gene is TRBV24-1, the J gene TRBJ2-3, with TRBD1 matching over 7 bases. Germline lookup yields CDR1 KGHDR and CDR2 SFDVKD. After removal of 10 bases from V and 0 bases from J, the junction contained 3 bases not matched to a gene. The CDR3 consists of 13 residues. As DNA, the CDR3 is TGTGCCACAGAGGGGGCTAGCACAGATACGCAGTATTTT. The encoded protein is CATEGASTDTQYF.

This clonotype was seen at least ten times. The J gene is TRBJ2-1, the V gene TRBV7-2; D not certain. V was pared by 1 base and J by 7 bases, with 8 bases between. Germline V CDR1 and CDR2: SGHTA, FQGNSA. The CDR3 runs 13 residues. CDR3 sequence (DNA): TGTGCCAGCAGCTTAGTAATCAAAAATGAGCAGTTCTTC. Its translation: CASSLVIKNEQFF.

There are many counts of this clonotype. The chain recombines TRBV12-3 or TRBV12-4 with TRBJ2-7; D gene unclear. V was clipped by 3 bases and J by 2 bases, with 8 bases between them. This CDR3 has 13 residues. The CDR3 nucleotides are TGTGCCAGCAGTTTGTTTAGGACCTACGAGCAGTACTTC. It encodes CASSLFRTYEQYF.

This clonotype was seen at least ten times. The chain combines TRBV9 with TRBJ2-2; 8 positions match TRBD2. This CDR3 comprises 14 residues. The V gene end was trimmed by 0 bases and the J gene end by 7 bases; junction bases not matched to a gene: 2. CDR1 is SGDLS, CDR2 YYNGEE, per germline. CDR3 residues: CASSVGTSHGELFF. The CDR3 bases are TGTGCCAGCAGCGTAGGGACTAGCCACGGGGAGCTGTTTTTT.

This clonotype was recorded once. This rearrangement joins TRBV5-5 to TRBJ1-1; D is unclear. CDR3 length: 15 residues. Trimming removed 0 bases from V and 4 bases from J, with 13 bases in between. Germline CDR1 SGHKS, CDR2 YYEKEE (reference sequence). This chain's CDR3 is CASSLDLRGVTEAFF. In DNA form, the CDR3 reads TGTGCCAGCAGCTTGGACCTAAGAGGCGTCACTGAAGCTTTCTTT.

As concerns this clonotype: Relative to the germline gene, one junction end is altered; a read error may explain this. The gene calls are TRBV14 and TRBJ1-2, with D tentatively TRBD1 (5 bases). CDR3 length: 14 residues. Germline V lookup: CDR1 SGHDN, CDR2 FVKESK. CDR3 in DNA: TGTGCCAGCAGACAAGGGGATTCCGGGGAGGACTACACCTTC. Residues: CASRQGDSGEDYTF.